The clone carrying this T cell receptor (beta chain) has a single count. Its antigen remains unidentified. The junction does not match germline at one end; this may be a read error. TCRdb's copy holds only in-frame clones and misses some; the assay was immunoSEQ multiplex PCR. The data hold about 79,000 clones, with over 75% observed a single time. This record belongs to a study of OX40 agonist ivuxolimab in advanced cancers. Study context: The patients received ivuxolimab by intravenous route every 2 weeks at 0.01 to 10 mg/kg. Each dose-escalation patient presented with hepatocellular carcinoma, melanoma, renal cell or head and neck cancer. Study-wide results and limits: Clones of CD4+ and CD8+ blood T cells grew by week 6 at doses of 0.1 to 3.0 mg/kg.

Germline CDR1 SGHDN, CDR2 FVKESK. The CDR3 sequence is 14 residues long. The origin of this receptor is an adult with an advanced solid tumor such as melanoma, head and neck, liver or kidney cancer. The specimen was CD4+ or CD8+ T cells sorted from blood, collected in a trial of the OX40 agonist ivuxolimab. This chain joins TRBV14 and TRBJ2-7, with D unclear. The CDR3 loop is CVSSLGSAYYEQYF. The CDR3 DNA is TGTGTCAGCAGCCTTGGCAGTGCTTACTACGAGCAGTACTTC.